This T cell receptor beta chain was found in a study of T cell responses to AZD1222 COVID-19 vaccine. General study results and limits: White British people made up most donors, females outnumbered males, and clonal diversity was possibly underestimated. Without day 14 samples, only post-peak T cell repertoires were studied. Spike-specific TCR breadth and depth rose after two AZD1222 doses. Nearly half of spike-specific TCRs reportedly target variant regions that are unmutated in the B.1.351 and B.1.1.7 variants.

Worth noting for this clone: Its antigen is not identified.

The table came from immunoSEQ multiplex PCR; TCRdb's copy has only in-frame clones and leaves some out. The sample lists 90,000 to 120,000 clones, 91% occurring once. Germline-derived CDR1 and CDR2 are SGHVS and FQNEAQ. The V segment lost 3 bases and the J segment 3 bases; nucleotides outside the gene matches: 5. The CDR3 consists of 14 residues. The V and J genes are TRBV7-8 and TRBJ2-7, with TRBD1 matching over 7 bases. The source was peripheral blood, collected on day 0 of AZD1222 vaccination. The receptor's source is an adult in good health. Written as DNA, the CDR3 is TGTGCCAGCAGCTTCCGGGACAGAGACTACGAGCAGTACTTC. Its protein product is CASSFRDRDYEQYF.